The 20 T cell receptor beta chains presented below share a single source sample, sequenced in a study of blood T cell repertoires in COVID-19. The table came from immunoSEQ multiplex PCR; TCRdb's copy has only in-frame clones and leaves some out. The sample lists fewer than 250,000 clones; approximately 82% were seen once. The sample was peripheral blood. These receptors all stem from an elderly woman with acute or convalescent COVID-19.

This rearrangement joins TRBV5-3 to TRBJ2-3; 11 bases agree with TRBD1. TRBV5-3 is an ORF for which the function is uncertain. Trimming took 0 bases from V and 5 from J; bases not matched to a gene: 8. CDR3 size: 17 residues. This CDR3 reads CARSLDRDRGAIDTQYF. The DNA for the CDR3 is TGTGCCAGAAGCTTGGATCGGGACAGGGGGGCGATAGATACGCAGTATTTT.

The J gene is TRBJ1-3, the V gene TRBV5-1, with D unclear. The CDR3 is made up of 14 amino acids. V was shortened by 2 bases and J by 1 base, with 7 bases between the two germline ends. Germline V gene data show CDR1 as SGHRS and CDR2 as YFSETQ. The DNA for the CDR3 is TGCGCCAGCAGCTTTTCGGGTTCTGGAAACACCATATATTTT. Its protein product is CASSFSGSGNTIYF.

The gene calls are TRBV6-5 and TRBJ1-2, with D maybe TRBD1 (5 bases). V lost 6 bases and J 4 bases, leaving 9 bases between the germline ends. Germline values: CDR1 MNHEY, CDR2 SVGAGI. The CDR3 length is 12 residues. The CDR3 nucleotides read TGTGCCAGCAGGACAGTCGGCTATGGCTACACCTTC. The encoded protein is CASRTVGYGYTF.

This chain connects TRBV14 to TRBJ1-2; 7 bases align to TRBD1. This CDR3 has 16 residues. Germline values: CDR1 SGHDN, CDR2 FVKESK. The V and J ends lost 0 bases and 6 bases, in that order; junction bases with no gene match: 10. CDR3 residues: CASSQERYRGMDGYTF. CDR3 bases: TGTGCCAGCAGCCAAGAACGATACAGGGGAATGGATGGCTACACCTTC.

V gene TRBV6-5 combines with J gene TRBJ1-6; tentatively, D is TRBD1 (6 bases). The CDR3 contains 16 residues. V gave up 0 bases and J gave up 7 bases, with 13 bases separating them. Looked up from germline, CDR1 is MNHEY and CDR2 is SVGAGI. CDR3 nucleotides: TGTGCCAGCAGTTACTCGGGCAAGAGGGGGAATTCACCCCTCCACTTT. It yields the protein CASSYSGKRGNSPLHF.

V is TRBV25-1 and J is TRBJ1-4, with TRBD1 as a possible D gene (6 bases). The CDR3 has 14 amino acids. The germline V and J ends were trimmed by 4 bases and 5 bases, with 11 bases remaining between them. Germline CDR1 MGHDK, CDR2 SYGVNS. CDR3 residues: CASSGPGQNEKLFF. CDR3 nucleotide sequence: TGTGCCAGCAGTGGCCCGGGACAAAATGAAAAACTGTTTTTT.

CDR3 loop: CASSLTGLEQFF. In DNA, the CDR3 is TGTGCCAGCAGCCTGACAGGGCTGGAGCAGTTCTTC. The chain recombines TRBV7-9 with TRBJ2-1; 7 bases fit TRBD1. The CDR3 length is 12 residues. Germline V gives CDR1 SEHNR, CDR2 FQNEAQ (reference sequence). With V trimmed by 5 bases and J by 10 bases, 5 bases remained unmatched.

On this clone itself: Other DNA sequences within the sample encode an identical CDR3. The chain combines TRBV20-1 with TRBJ1-1; 7 bases are a match to TRBD1. J gave up 0 bases and V 3 bases, and 7 bases lay outside the gene matches. Looked up from germline, CDR1 is DFQATT and CDR2 is SNEGSKA (reference sequence). The CDR3 is 15 amino acids. The CDR3 sequence is CSASPGGRMNTEAFF. The DNA of the CDR3 is TGCAGTGCTAGTCCAGGGGGGAGGATGAACACTGAAGCTTTCTTT.

This chain joins TRBV4-1 and TRBJ2-1; 11 bases line up with TRBD2. V was pared by 4 bases and J by 3 bases, with 2 bases of the junction left unmatched. CDR1 and CDR2 from the germline V gene are MGHRA and YSYEKL. The CDR3 is 15 residues long. The CDR3 loop reads CASSLTSGSYNEQFF. The CDR3 nucleotides are TGCGCCAGCAGCCTCACTAGCGGGAGCTACAATGAGCAGTTCTTC.

This clone was recorded once. J is TRBJ2-6 and V is TRBV15; D gene unclear. Germline-derived CDR1 and CDR2 are LNHNV and YYDKDF (reference sequence). Trimming cost V 0 bases and J 5 bases, with 17 bases left between them. The CDR3 covers 18 residues. The CDR3 DNA sequence: TGTGCCACCAGCAGAGATCGGCAGGCATCTCTTCGGGCCAACGTCCTGACTTTC. This codes for CATSRDRQASLRANVLTF.

The rearrangement links TRBV4-3 to TRBJ1-2; 7 nucleotides agree with TRBD1. CDR3 length: 14 residues. Germline trimming cut 4 bases from V and 6 bases from J; bases unmatched to any gene: 8. The germline gives CDR1 LGHNA, CDR2 YSLEER. The CDR3 region has the DNA TGCGCCAGCAGCCCCTACCGACAGGGCGATGGCTACACCTTC. Residues: CASSPYRQGDGYTF.

The rearrangement joins TRBV9 to TRBJ1-1; D is unclear. The V end lost 0 bases, the J end lost 0 bases, and 9 bases lay between the germline ends. The CDR3 has 15 residues. Germline CDR1 SGDLS, CDR2 YYNGEE. The CDR3 bases are TGTGCCAGCAGCGTAGGGGGAGGAATGAACACTGAAGCTTTCTTT. Protein product: CASSVGGGMNTEAFF.

In this sample, this clone turned up once. V is TRBV19 and J is TRBJ1-1; 9 bases fit TRBD1. The length of the CDR3 is 15 residues. Germline assignment: CDR1 LNHDA and CDR2 SQIVND (reference sequence). V shed 3 bases, J shed 5 bases, and the junction held 7 bases outside the gene matches. In DNA form, the CDR3 reads TGTGCCAGTAGTATCATCGGACAGGGGTGGACTGAAGCTTTCTTT. Residues: CASSIIGQGWTEAFF.

V usage is TRBV27 and J usage is TRBJ2-7; the match to TRBD1 covers 8 bases. CDR3 size: 14 residues. J lost 1 base, V lost 6 bases, and 5 bases had no gene match. Germline V gene lookup returns CDR1 MNHEY and CDR2 SMNVEV (reference sequence). This CDR3 reads CASRDRVPSYEQYF. Here the CDR3 DNA reads TGTGCCAGCAGGGACAGGGTACCATCCTACGAGCAGTACTTC.

DNA of the CDR3: TGTGCCTGGGGCAGGACAGTTAATGAAAAACTGTTTTTT. It codes for CAWGRTVNEKLFF. The chain joins TRBV30 to TRBJ1-4; D is perhaps TRBD1 (6 bases). The V gene's germline CDR1 is GTSNPN and CDR2 SVGIG (reference sequence). The V gene lost 5 bases and the J gene lost 4 bases, with 11 bases spanning the gap. The CDR3 contains 13 residues.

The chain has TRBV6-1 and TRBJ2-5, with 7 bases lining up with TRBD1. After removal of 1 base from V and 3 bases from J, the junction contained 2 bases not matched to a gene. CDR3 size: 14 residues. Germline V gene sequence: CDR1 MNHNS, CDR2 SASEGT. The CDR3 loop reads CASSEGGQKETQYF. Here the CDR3 DNA reads TGTGCCAGCAGTGAAGGGGGACAGAAAGAGACCCAGTACTTC.

The CDR3 DNA sequence: TGTGCCAGCAGTACTCCAAGACAGAGTCCGCAGTATTTT. Protein sequence: CASSTPRQSPQYF. V is TRBV6-5 and J is TRBJ2-3, with a weak D call TRBD1 (5 bases). Germline-derived CDR1 and CDR2 are MNHEY and SVGAGI. V was trimmed by 5 bases and J by 10 bases, leaving 16 bases between them. The CDR3 spans 13 residues.

J is TRBJ2-3 and V is TRBV5-8, with 8 bases matching TRBD2. CDR1 is SGHTS and CDR2 is YDEGEE in the germline V gene. Losses at the gene ends were 4 bases for V and 3 bases for J; bases not matched to a gene: 10. The CDR3 extends over 16 amino acids. The CDR3 sequence is CASSPDGGAWTDTQYF. In nucleotides, the CDR3 is TGTGCCAGCAGCCCCGACGGGGGGGCATGGACAGATACGCAGTATTTT.

This rearrangement joins TRBV6-1 to TRBJ2-7, with D possibly being TRBD2 (6 bases). Trimming shortened V by 4 bases and J by 4 bases, and 20 bases separated the two germline ends. CDR1 is MNHNS, CDR2 SASEGT, per germline. This CDR3 contains 16 residues. CDR3 loop: CASSGSGLSVGYEQYF. The CDR3 region has the DNA TGTGCCAGCAGTGGATCGGGACTCTCGGTCGGTTACGAGCAGTACTTC.

V usage is TRBV28 and J usage is TRBJ1-3; no clear D gene. This CDR3 has 13 residues. V was pared by 4 bases and J by 4 bases, with 8 bases between. Germline V gene lookup returns CDR1 MDHEN and CDR2 SYDVKM. The CDR3 DNA reads TGTGCCAGCAGTTCGGCAGGAGGAAACACCATATATTTT. Translation gives CASSSAGGNTIYF.